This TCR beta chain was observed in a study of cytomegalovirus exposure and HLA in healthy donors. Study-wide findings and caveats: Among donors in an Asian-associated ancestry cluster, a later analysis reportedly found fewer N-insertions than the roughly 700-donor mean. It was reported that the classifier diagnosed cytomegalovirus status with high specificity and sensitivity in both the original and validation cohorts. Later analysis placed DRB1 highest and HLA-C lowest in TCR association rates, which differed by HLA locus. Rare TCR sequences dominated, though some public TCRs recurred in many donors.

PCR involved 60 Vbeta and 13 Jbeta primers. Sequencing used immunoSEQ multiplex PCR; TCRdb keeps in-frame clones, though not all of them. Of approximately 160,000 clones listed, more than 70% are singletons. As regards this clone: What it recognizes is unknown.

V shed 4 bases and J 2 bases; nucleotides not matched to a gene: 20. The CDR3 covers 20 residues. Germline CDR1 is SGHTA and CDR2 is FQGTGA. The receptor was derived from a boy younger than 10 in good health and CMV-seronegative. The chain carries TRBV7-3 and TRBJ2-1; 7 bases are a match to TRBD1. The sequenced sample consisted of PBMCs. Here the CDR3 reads CASSYPTGSYERGPYNEQFF. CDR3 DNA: TGTGCCAGCAGCTATCCAACAGGGAGCTACGAGAGGGGGCCCTACAATGAGCAGTTCTTC.